Following are 27 T cell receptor beta chains from one sample sequenced in a study of blood T cells in healthy people across ages. Primed by a sample-barcoded 5' primer and a J-beta primer mix, a second PCR proceeded for about 6 to 11 cycles. TCRdb analysed the 5' RACE reads with MiXCR anew, one entry per CDR3 protein. This table has more than 650,000 distinct CDR3 sequences, around a fifth appearing once. Sequences were obtained from blood. These receptors came from a man between 70 and 80 years old in good health.

The chain employs TRBV6-5 and TRBJ1-2; possibly TRBD1 for D (5 bases). Germline lookup yields CDR1 MNHEY and CDR2 SVGAGI. The CDR3 extends over 15 amino acids. Trimming removed 2 bases from V and 2 bases from J, with 12 bases in between. In DNA, the CDR3 is TGTGCCAGCAGTTACCTCGACAGACCAAACTATGGCTACACCTTC. Translated: CASSYLDRPNYGYTF.

This clonotype was observed a handful of times. V usage is TRBV7-2 and J usage is TRBJ2-1; TRBD1 aligns across 9 bases. V lost 5 bases and J lost 8; bases outside the gene matches: 10. Germline values: CDR1 SGHTA, CDR2 FQGNSA. This CDR3 comprises 15 residues. As DNA, the CDR3 is TGTGCCAGCAGCCAGGGACAGGGTATTTACGATGAGCAGTTCTTC. Its protein is CASSQGQGIYDEQFF.

This clonotype was seen a handful of times. The chain is built from TRBV5-5 and TRBJ1-4, with a possible D match to TRBD1 (6 bases). V was trimmed by 0 bases and J by 8 bases, leaving 29 bases between them. Germline CDR1 and CDR2: SGHKS and YYEKEE (reference sequence). The CDR3 totals 20 residues. CDR3 residues: CASSLEWGTGRGNLYEKLFF. CDR3 DNA: TGTGCCAGCAGCTTGGAATGGGGCACAGGGAGAGGAAATCTCTACGAAAAACTGTTTTTT.

The chain has TRBV21-1 and TRBJ1-6; TRBD1, the table's D call, lacks a check against the DNA. TRBV21-1 counts as a pseudogene. This CDR3 region has 15 residues. The CDR3 sequence is CASSPRERQQVSLHF. CDR3 DNA: TGTGCCAGCAGCCCACGTGAGAGACAGCAAGTTTCCCTCCACTTT.

This clonotype was recorded at least ten times. The chain is built from TRBV20-1 and TRBJ2-5; 16 bases align to TRBD2. The CDR3 has 16 amino acids. Trimming at V came to 4 bases and at J to 4 bases, leaving 6 bases not matched to a gene. Germline V CDR1 and CDR2: DFQATT, SNEGSKA (reference sequence). In nucleotides, the CDR3 is TGCAGTGCTACAGGGACTAGCGGGGGGGCCTCAGAGACCCAGTACTTC. Its translation: CSATGTSGGASETQYF.

The chain recombines TRBV20-1 with TRBJ1-2; 9 bases agree with TRBD1. The V gene end was trimmed by 0 bases and the J gene end by 4 bases; junction bases not matched to a gene: 3. Germline-derived CDR1 and CDR2 are DFQATT and SNEGSKA (reference sequence). The CDR3 loop spans 14 amino acids. The DNA for the CDR3 is TGCAGTGCTAGAGAATCACAGGGGGCCTATGGCTACACCTTC. The encoded protein is CSARESQGAYGYTF.

This clonotype has just a few counts. This chain uses TRBV20-1 with TRBJ2-7; 9 nucleotides agree with TRBD2. This CDR3 comprises 13 residues. Germline V gene sequence: CDR1 DFQATT, CDR2 SNEGSKA (reference sequence). With V trimmed by 2 bases and J by 2 bases, 1 base remained unmatched. The CDR3 protein is CSARLAGTYEQYF. CDR3 bases: TGCAGTGCTAGACTAGCGGGGACCTACGAGCAGTACTTC.

The V gene is TRBV9, the J gene TRBJ2-7; D is tentatively TRBD1 or TRBD2 (5 bases each). Gene TRBJ2-1 matches the end of the DNA better, so the J call may be wrong. The CDR3 has 17 amino acids. From germline, CDR1 is SGDLS and CDR2 YYNGEE. CDR3 DNA sequence: TGTGCCAGCAGCGTTGCACCCGGGGCAACCACCTACAATGAGCAGTTCTTC. Its protein is CASSVAPGATTYNEQFF.

The rearrangement joins TRBV10-3 to TRBJ2-5; TRBD1 aligns across 12 bases. The tail of the sequence fits TRBJ2-7 better, so the J call may be wrong. The CDR3 is made up of 14 amino acids. Germline CDR1 is ENHRY and CDR2 is SYGVKD. Written as DNA, the CDR3 is TGTGCCATCAGAACGGGACAGGGGGCCGACGAGCAGTACTTC. Its protein is CAIRTGQGADEQYF.

The gene calls are TRBV7-9 and TRBJ1-2; D is ambiguous. The V gene lost 2 bases and the J gene lost 4 bases, with 5 bases spanning the gap. The CDR3 runs to 12 residues. Germline V gene lookup returns CDR1 SEHNR and CDR2 FQNEAQ (reference sequence). The CDR3 bases are TGTGCCAGCAGCTTAAACATCTATGGCTACACCTTC. It specifies CASSLNIYGYTF.

This clonotype was observed many times. The V gene is TRBV5-1, the J gene TRBJ2-3; 7 bases align to TRBD1. V shed 4 bases and J 1 base; nucleotides not matched to a gene: 6. Per germline, CDR1 SGHRS and CDR2 YFSETQ. The CDR3 is 15 amino acids. CDR3 sequence reads: CASSTTTGGTDTQYF. The CDR3 DNA sequence: TGCGCCAGCAGCACAACTACAGGGGGCACAGATACGCAGTATTTT.

This clonotype was seen only a few times. The chain links TRBV9 to TRBJ1-5, with a possible D match to TRBD1 (5 bases). Germline CDR1 is SGDLS and CDR2 is YYNGEE. The CDR3 runs 14 residues. The ends were cut back, 3 bases at V and 4 bases at J, with 11 bases in the middle. The CDR3 bases are TGTGCCAGCAGCGATGGGGGAACGAATCAGCCCCAGCATTTT. Translating gives CASSDGGTNQPQHF.

The rearrangement joins TRBV9 to TRBJ2-2; D not certain. The CDR3 loop spans 14 amino acids. Trimming left V 1 base short and J 1 base short, with 5 bases between. CDR1 SGDLS and CDR2 YYNGEE come from the germline V gene. CDR3 protein: CASSVIQNTGELFF. The CDR3 nucleotides are TGTGCCAGCAGCGTAATCCAGAACACCGGGGAGCTGTTTTTT.

V gene TRBV5-1 combines with J gene TRBJ2-5, with 8 nucleotides matching TRBD2. Germline CDR1 is SGHRS and CDR2 is YFSETQ. The V gene end was trimmed by 0 bases and the J gene end by 1 base; junction bases not matched to a gene: 8. CDR3 length: 17 amino acids. In DNA, the CDR3 is TGCGCCAGCAGCTTGGTTGCGGGGGGCCCCCCCCAAGAGACCCAGTACTTC. This codes for CASSLVAGGPPQETQYF.

This chain links TRBV27 with TRBJ2-3; the match to TRBD1 covers 8 bases. The CDR3 length is 15 residues. V shed 3 bases, J shed 6 bases, and the junction held 8 bases outside the gene matches. CDR1 is MNHEY and CDR2 is SMNVEV in the germline V gene (reference sequence). CDR3 nucleotide sequence: TGTGCCAGCAGTTTTTCGGACAGGGCGGATGATACGCAGTATTTT. It yields the protein CASSFSDRADDTQYF.

This CDR3 is CASGLREGSTEAFF. The CDR3 DNA follows: TGTGCTAGTGGTTTGCGCGAGGGATCCACTGAAGCTTTCTTT. The chain joins TRBV12-5 to TRBJ1-1; D call uncertain. The CDR3 is made up of 14 amino acids. With 2 bases removed from V and 4 bases from J, the gap between germline ends came to 11 bases. The V gene's germline CDR1 is LGHNT and CDR2 FRNRAP. The full variable domain, with the rest looked up from reference TRBV12-5 and TRBJ1-1, is DARVTQTPRHKVTEMGQEVTMRCQPILGHNTVFWYRQTMMQGLELLAYFRNRAPLDDSGMPKDRFSAEMPDATLATLKIQPSEPRDSAVYFCASGLREGSTEAFFGQGTRLTVV.

The chain uses TRBV20-1 and TRBJ2-7; D unclear. Germline assignment: CDR1 DFQATT and CDR2 SNEGSKA (reference sequence). This CDR3 contains 14 residues. V dropped 0 bases and J dropped 2 bases, with 11 bases sitting between them. CDR3 nucleotides: TGCAGTGCTAGAGAGGGCGGTAACACCTACGAGCAGTACTTC. Amino acid sequence: CSAREGGNTYEQYF.

This clonotype turned up a few times. The rearrangement uses TRBV4-3 and TRBJ2-3; D assignment may be TRBD1 or TRBD2 (5 bases each). Germline V gene data show CDR1 as LGHNA and CDR2 as YSLEER. CDR3 size: 17 residues. V dropped 1 base and J dropped 4 bases, with 18 bases sitting between them. CDR3 amino acids: CASSQGGTEEFADTQYF. The CDR3 DNA follows: TGCGCCAGCAGCCAAGGAGGGACCGAGGAATTCGCAGATACGCAGTATTTT.

The chain uses TRBV6-6 and TRBJ2-5; D is unclear. There are 13 residues in the CDR3. Per germline, CDR1 MNHNY and CDR2 SVGAGI (reference sequence). With 6 bases removed from V and 4 bases from J, the gap between germline ends came to 12 bases. The CDR3 is CASSRIRGETQYF. In DNA form, the CDR3 reads TGTGCCAGCAGCCGGATTCGAGGAGAGACCCAGTACTTC.

CDR3 residues: CASSGVAYEQYF. The CDR3 DNA sequence: TGTGCCAGCAGCGGCGTAGCCTACGAGCAGTACTTC. The chain couples TRBV12-3 or TRBV12-4 to TRBJ2-7; D unclear. The V end was cut by 6 bases, the J end by 2 bases, with 8 bases between. The CDR3 loop spans 12 amino acids.

This clonotype has only a few counts. The CDR3 here is CSAPRGTEQFF. The DNA for the CDR3 is TGCAGTGCTCCGAGGGGAACTGAGCAGTTCTTC. The chain combines TRBV20-1 with TRBJ2-1; D might be TRBD1 or TRBD2, each matching 5 bases. Per the germline V gene, CDR1 is DFQATT and CDR2 is SNEGSKA (reference sequence). Trimming left V 5 bases short and J 9 bases short, with 11 bases between. This CDR3 is 11 amino acids long.

The chain links TRBV10-3 to TRBJ2-2; 9 nucleotides match TRBD2. Germline V CDR1 and CDR2: ENHRY, SYGVKD. The J segment lost 7 bases and the V segment lost 3 bases, leaving 15 bases of the junction unmatched. This CDR3 region has 18 residues. The CDR3 nucleotides are TGTGCCATCAGTGACACCACAGTAGCGGGGGCCCGGGGCGGGGAGCTGTTTTTT. Residues: CAISDTTVAGARGGELFF.

V and J are TRBV9 and TRBJ1-1; possibly TRBD1 for D (6 bases). The CDR3 contains 15 residues. V was pared by 0 bases and J by 7 bases, with 16 bases between. Per the germline V gene, CDR1 is SGDLS and CDR2 is YYNGEE. The CDR3 reads CASSVGGAVGDEAFF. DNA of the CDR3: TGTGCCAGCAGCGTAGGGGGGGCGGTAGGGGATGAAGCTTTCTTT.

This clonotype was found a few times. The chain links TRBV12-3 or TRBV12-4 to TRBJ1-3; TRBD1 might be the D (5 bases). This CDR3 is built from 13 residues. V lost 3 bases, J lost 7 bases, and 10 bases lay in between. The chain's CDR3 is CASSFGGVNTIYF. The CDR3 DNA reads as TGTGCCAGCAGTTTTGGAGGGGTTAACACCATATATTTT.

This chain uses TRBV9 with TRBJ2-2, with 14 bases aligning to TRBD2. V lost 2 bases and J lost 4; bases outside the gene matches: 7. Germline-derived CDR1 and CDR2 are SGDLS and YYNGEE. The CDR3 extends over 18 amino acids. CDR3 nucleotides: TGTGCCAGCAGCGTCGCCGGACTAGCGGGAGGCTTCACCGGGGAGCTGTTTTTT. Translation: CASSVAGLAGGFTGELFF. The variable domain in full, completed from reference TRBV9 and TRBJ2-2, reads DSGVTQTPKHLITATGQRVTLRCSPRSGDLSVYWYQQSLDQGLQFLIQYYNGEERAKGNILERFSAQQFPDLHSELNLSSLELGDSALYFCASSVAGLAGGFTGELFFGEGSRLTVL.

This clonotype was counted only a few times. The genes are TRBV9 and TRBJ2-1; D might be TRBD2 (6 bases). This CDR3 is built from 15 residues. From germline, CDR1 is SGDLS and CDR2 YYNGEE. The V end was cut by 5 bases, the J end by 1 base, with 13 bases between. The CDR3 spells CASSLEDYSYNEQFF. In nucleotides, the CDR3 is TGTGCCAGCAGTCTGGAGGACTATTCCTACAATGAGCAGTTCTTC.

The table lists this clonotype with a few counts. The J gene is TRBJ2-5, the V gene TRBV20-1; a weak D match, TRBD2 (5 bases). The J call may not be correct, given that the DNA end is closer to TRBJ2-7. The CDR3 sequence is 13 residues long. Germline CDR1 reads DFQATT; CDR2 reads SNEGSKA (reference sequence). The CDR3 sequence is CSAREDCPYEQYV. CDR3 DNA: TGCAGTGCTAGAGAGGACTGCCCTTACGAGCAGTACGTC.